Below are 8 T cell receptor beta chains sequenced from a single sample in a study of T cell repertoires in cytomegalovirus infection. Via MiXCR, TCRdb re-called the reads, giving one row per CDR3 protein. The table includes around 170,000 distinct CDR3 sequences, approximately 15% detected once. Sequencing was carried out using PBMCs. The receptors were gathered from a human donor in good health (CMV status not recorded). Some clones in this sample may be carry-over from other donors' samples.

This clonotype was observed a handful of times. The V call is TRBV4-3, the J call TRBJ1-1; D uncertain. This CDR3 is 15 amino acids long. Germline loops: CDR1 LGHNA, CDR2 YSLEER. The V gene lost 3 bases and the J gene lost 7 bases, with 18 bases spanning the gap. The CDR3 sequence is CASSQAAGLRVEAFF. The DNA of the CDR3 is TGCGCCAGCAGCCAGGCGGCGGGTTTGAGGGTTGAAGCTTTCTTT.

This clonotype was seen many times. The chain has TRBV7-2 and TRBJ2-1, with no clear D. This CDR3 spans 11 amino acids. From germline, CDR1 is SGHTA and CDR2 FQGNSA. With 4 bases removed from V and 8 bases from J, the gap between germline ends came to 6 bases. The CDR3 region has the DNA TGTGCCAGCAGCTCCCCTCATGAGCAGTTCTTC. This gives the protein CASSSPHEQFF.

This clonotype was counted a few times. The CDR3 DNA reads TGTGCCAGCAGCGGAGGTCTGGGGCTGGGGGGCTACACCTTC. It translates to CASSGGLGLGGYTF. V gene TRBV7-2 combines with J gene TRBJ1-2, with a weak D call TRBD1 (5 bases). V was pared by 5 bases and J by 8 bases, with 18 bases between. Germline CDR1 is SGHTA and CDR2 is FQGNSA. This CDR3 has 14 residues.

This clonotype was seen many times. The CDR3 loop reads CASSTTGFDTQYF. CDR3 coding DNA: TGTGCCAGCAGCACGACAGGGTTCGATACGCAGTATTTT. J is TRBJ2-3 and V is TRBV7-3, with 7 bases lining up with TRBD1. Germline V gene data show CDR1 as SGHTA and CDR2 as FQGTGA. This CDR3 has 13 residues. The V gene end was trimmed by 5 bases and the J gene end by 6 bases; junction bases not matched to a gene: 5. Complete variable domain (other parts from reference TRBV7-3 and TRBJ2-3): GAGVSQTPSNKVTEKGKYVELRCDPISGHTALYWYRQSLGQGPEFLIYFQGTGAADDSGLPNDRFFAVRPEGSVSTLKIQRTERGDSAVYLCASSTTGFDTQYFGPGTRLTVL.

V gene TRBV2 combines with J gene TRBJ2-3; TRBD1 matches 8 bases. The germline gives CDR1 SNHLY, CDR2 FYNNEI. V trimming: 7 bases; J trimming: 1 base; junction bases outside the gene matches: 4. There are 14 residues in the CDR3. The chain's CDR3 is CASKGTGGTDTQYF. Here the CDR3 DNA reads TGTGCCAGCAAAGGGACAGGAGGCACAGATACGCAGTATTTT.

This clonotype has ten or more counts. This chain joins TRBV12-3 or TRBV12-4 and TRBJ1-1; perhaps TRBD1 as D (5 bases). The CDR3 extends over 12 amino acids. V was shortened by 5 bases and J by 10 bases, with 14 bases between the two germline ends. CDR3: CASSTGTPGAFF. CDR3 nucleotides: TGTGCCAGCAGTACGGGGACCCCGGGAGCTTTCTTT.

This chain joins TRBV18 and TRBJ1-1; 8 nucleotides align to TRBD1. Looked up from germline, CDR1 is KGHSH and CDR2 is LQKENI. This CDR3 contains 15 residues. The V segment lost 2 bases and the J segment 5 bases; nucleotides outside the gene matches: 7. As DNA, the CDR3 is TGTGCCAGCTCACCATCGCGACAGGGGTGGACTGAAGCTTTCTTT. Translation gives CASSPSRQGWTEAFF. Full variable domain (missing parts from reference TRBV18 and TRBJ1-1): NAGVMQNPRHLVRRRGQEARLRCSPMKGHSHVYWYRQLPEEGLKFMVYLQKENIIDESGMPKERFSAEFPKEGPSILRIQQVVRGDSAAYFCASSPSRQGWTEAFFGQGTRLTVV.

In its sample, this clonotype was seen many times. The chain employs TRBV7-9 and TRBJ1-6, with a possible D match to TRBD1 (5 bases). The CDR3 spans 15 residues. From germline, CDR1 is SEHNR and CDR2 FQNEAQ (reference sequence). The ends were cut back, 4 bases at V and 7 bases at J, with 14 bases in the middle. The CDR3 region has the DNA TGTGCCAGCAGCTCTCTCCAGGGAGCAAATTCACCCCTCCACTTT. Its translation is CASSSLQGANSPLHF. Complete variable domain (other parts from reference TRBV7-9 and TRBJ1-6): DTGVSQNPRHKITKRGQNVTFRCDPISEHNRLYWYRQTLGQGPEFLTYFQNEAQLEKSRLLSDRFSAERPKGSFSTLEIQRTEQGDSAMYLCASSSLQGANSPLHFGNGTRLTVT.